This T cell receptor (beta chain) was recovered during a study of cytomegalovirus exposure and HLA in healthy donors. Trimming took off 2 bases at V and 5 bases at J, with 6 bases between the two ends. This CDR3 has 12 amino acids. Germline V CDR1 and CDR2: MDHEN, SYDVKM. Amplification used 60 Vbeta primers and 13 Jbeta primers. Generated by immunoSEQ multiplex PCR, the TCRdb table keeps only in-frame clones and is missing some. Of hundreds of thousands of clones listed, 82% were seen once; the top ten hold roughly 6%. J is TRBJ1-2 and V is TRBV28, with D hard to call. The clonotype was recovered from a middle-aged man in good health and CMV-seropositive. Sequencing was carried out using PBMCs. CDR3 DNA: TGTGCCAGCAGTTTAACCGGGTATGGCTACACCTTC. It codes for CASSLTGYGYTF.